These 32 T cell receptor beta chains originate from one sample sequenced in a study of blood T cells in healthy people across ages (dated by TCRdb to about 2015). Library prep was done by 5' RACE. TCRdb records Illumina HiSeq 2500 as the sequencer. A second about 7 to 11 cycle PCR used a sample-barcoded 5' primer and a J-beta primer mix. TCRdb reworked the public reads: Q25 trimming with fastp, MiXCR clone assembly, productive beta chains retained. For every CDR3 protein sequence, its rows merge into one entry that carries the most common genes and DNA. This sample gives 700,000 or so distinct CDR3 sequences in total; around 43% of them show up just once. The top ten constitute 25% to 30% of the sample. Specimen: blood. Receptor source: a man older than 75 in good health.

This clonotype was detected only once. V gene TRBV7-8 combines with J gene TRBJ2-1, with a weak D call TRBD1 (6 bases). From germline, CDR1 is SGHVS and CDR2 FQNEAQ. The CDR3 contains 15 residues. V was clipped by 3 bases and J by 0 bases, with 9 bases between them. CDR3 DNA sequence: TGTGCCAGCAGCTTCAGGGGACGCTCCTACAATGAGCAGTTCTTC. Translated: CASSFRGRSYNEQFF.

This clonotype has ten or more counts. CDR3 sequence reads: CASSLGTGLAGGAQETQYF. The CDR3 DNA reads as TGTGCCAGCAGCTTAGGCACGGGACTAGCGGGGGGGGCCCAAGAGACCCAGTACTTC. The chain has TRBV7-2 and TRBJ2-5, with 16 bases matching TRBD2. In germline, CDR1 is SGHTA, CDR2 FQGNSA. The CDR3 loop spans 19 amino acids. J was trimmed by 1 base and V by 1 base; bases with no gene match: 6.

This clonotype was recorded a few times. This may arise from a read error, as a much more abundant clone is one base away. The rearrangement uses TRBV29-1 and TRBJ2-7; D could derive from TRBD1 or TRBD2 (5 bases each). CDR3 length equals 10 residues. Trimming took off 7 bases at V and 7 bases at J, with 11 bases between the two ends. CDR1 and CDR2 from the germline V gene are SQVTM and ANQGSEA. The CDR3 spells CSGGDGEQYF. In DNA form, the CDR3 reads TGCAGCGGAGGGGACGGGGAGCAGTACTTC.

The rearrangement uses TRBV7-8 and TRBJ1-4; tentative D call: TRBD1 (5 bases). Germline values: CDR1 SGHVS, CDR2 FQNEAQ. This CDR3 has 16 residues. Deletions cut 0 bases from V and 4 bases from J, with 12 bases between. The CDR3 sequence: CASSLAPGRINEKLFF. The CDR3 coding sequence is TGTGCCAGCAGCTTAGCGCCGGGACGGATTAATGAAAAACTGTTTTTT.

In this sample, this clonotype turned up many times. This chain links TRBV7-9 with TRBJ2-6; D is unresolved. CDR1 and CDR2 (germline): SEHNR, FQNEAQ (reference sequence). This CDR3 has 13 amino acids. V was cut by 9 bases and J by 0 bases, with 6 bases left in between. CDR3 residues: CASLLSGANVLTF. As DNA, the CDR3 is TGTGCCAGTTTGCTCTCTGGGGCCAACGTCCTGACTTTC. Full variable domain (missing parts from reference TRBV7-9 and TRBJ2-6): DTGVSQNPRHKITKRGQNVTFRCDPISEHNRLYWYRQTLGQGPEFLTYFQNEAQLEKSRLLSDRFSAERPKGSFSTLEIQRTEQGDSAMYLCASLLSGANVLTFGAGSRLTVL.

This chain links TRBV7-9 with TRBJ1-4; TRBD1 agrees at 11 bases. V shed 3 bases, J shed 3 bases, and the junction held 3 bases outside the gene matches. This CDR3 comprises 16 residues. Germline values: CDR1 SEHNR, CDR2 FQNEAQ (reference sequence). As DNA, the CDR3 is TGTGCCAGCAGCTTGAGGACAGGGGGCTCTAATGAAAAACTGTTTTTT. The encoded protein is CASSLRTGGSNEKLFF. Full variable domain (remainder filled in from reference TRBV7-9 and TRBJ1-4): DTGVSQNPRHKITKRGQNVTFRCDPISEHNRLYWYRQTLGQGPEFLTYFQNEAQLEKSRLLSDRFSAERPKGSFSTLEIQRTEQGDSAMYLCASSLRTGGSNEKLFFGSGTQLSVL.

The CDR3 region is CASSLAASADNEQFF. Written as DNA, the CDR3 is TGTGCCAGCAGCTTAGCGGCTAGCGCCGACAATGAGCAGTTCTTC. This chain joins TRBV7-9 and TRBJ2-1; D perhaps matches TRBD2 (6 bases). The CDR3 extends over 15 amino acids. V gave up 0 bases and J gave up 5 bases, with 11 bases separating them. Germline V gives CDR1 SEHNR, CDR2 FQNEAQ (reference sequence).

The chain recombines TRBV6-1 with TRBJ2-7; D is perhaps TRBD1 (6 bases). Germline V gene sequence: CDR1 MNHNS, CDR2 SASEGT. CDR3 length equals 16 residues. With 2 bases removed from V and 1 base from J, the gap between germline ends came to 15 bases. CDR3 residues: CASSENRVQGSYEQYF. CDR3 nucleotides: TGTGCCAGCAGTGAAAACCGAGTACAGGGTTCCTACGAGCAGTACTTC.

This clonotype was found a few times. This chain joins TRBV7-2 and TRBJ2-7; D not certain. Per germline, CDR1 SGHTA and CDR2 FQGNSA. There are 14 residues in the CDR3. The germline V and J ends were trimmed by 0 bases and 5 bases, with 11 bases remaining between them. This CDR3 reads CASSLADGVNEQYF. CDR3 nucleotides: TGTGCCAGCAGCTTAGCGGATGGGGTTAACGAGCAGTACTTC.

CDR3 DNA: TGTGCCAGCAGCATGGACAGGGGAACAAGCGGCTACACCTTC. Translating gives CASSMDRGTSGYTF. V and J are TRBV5-4 and TRBJ1-2; TRBD1 matches 9 bases. Trimming removed 4 bases from V and 8 bases from J; junction bases left unmatched: 9. Germline values: CDR1 SGHNT, CDR2 YYREEE (reference sequence). The CDR3 is 14 residues long.

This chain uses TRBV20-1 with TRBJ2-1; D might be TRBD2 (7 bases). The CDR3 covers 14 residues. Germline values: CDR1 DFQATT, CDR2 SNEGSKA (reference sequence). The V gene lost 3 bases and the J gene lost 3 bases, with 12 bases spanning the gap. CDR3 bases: TGCAGTGCTAGTCCGGGGGGCGTCTACAATGAGCAGTTCTTC. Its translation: CSASPGGVYNEQFF.

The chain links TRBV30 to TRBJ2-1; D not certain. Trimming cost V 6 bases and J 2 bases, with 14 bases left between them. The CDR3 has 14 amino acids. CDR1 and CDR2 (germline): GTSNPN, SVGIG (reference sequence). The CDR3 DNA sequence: TGTGCCTGCGATGGACGACGGACCTACAATGAGCAGTTCTTC. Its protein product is CACDGRRTYNEQFF. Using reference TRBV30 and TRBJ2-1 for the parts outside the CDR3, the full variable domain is SQTIHQWPATLVQPVGSPLSLECTVEGTSNPNLYWYRQAAGRGLQLLFYSVGIGQISSEVPQNLSASRPQDRQFILSSKKLLLSDSGFYLCACDGRRTYNEQFFGPGTRLTVL.

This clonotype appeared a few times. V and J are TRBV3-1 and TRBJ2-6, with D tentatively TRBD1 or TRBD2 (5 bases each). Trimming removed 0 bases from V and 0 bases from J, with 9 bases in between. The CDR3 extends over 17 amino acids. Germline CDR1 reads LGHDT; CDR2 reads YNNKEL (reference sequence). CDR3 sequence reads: CASSQDGGSSGANVLTF. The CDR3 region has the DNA TGTGCCAGCAGCCAAGATGGGGGAAGCTCTGGGGCCAACGTCCTGACTTTC.

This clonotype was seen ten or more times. DNA for the CDR3: TGTGCCAGCAGCCGCCAGGGGACAGGTAGCACAGATACGCAGTATTTT. This gives the protein CASSRQGTGSTDTQYF. The chain carries TRBV7-3 and TRBJ2-3; TRBD1 agrees at 8 bases. This CDR3 has 16 residues. Germline CDR1 SGHTA, CDR2 FQGTGA. V lost 5 bases, J lost 0 bases, and 7 bases stayed unmatched.

DNA for the CDR3: TGTGCCAGCACCGCGTTGGGGCTAGCGGGGCCGCCTTTGAACACCGGGGAGCTGTTTTTT. It translates to CASTALGLAGPPLNTGELFF. The V gene is TRBV27, the J gene TRBJ2-2, with 9 bases matching TRBD2. This CDR3 is 20 amino acids long. V shed 7 bases and J 1 base; nucleotides not matched to a gene: 19. Germline loops: CDR1 MNHEY, CDR2 SMNVEV (reference sequence).

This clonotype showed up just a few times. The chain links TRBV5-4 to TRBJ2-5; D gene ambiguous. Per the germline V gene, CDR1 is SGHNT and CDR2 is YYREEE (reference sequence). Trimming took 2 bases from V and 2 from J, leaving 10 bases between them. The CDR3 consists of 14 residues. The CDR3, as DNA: TGTGCCAGCAGCTTTGACCTAGTGCAAGAGACCCAGTACTTC. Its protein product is CASSFDLVQETQYF.

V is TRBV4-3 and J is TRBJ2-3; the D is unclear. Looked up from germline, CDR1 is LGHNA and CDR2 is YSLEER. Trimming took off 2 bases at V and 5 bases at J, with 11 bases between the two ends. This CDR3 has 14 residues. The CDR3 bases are TGCGCCAGCAGCCAATTTGAGAGAGAAGATACGCAGTATTTT. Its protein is CASSQFEREDTQYF.

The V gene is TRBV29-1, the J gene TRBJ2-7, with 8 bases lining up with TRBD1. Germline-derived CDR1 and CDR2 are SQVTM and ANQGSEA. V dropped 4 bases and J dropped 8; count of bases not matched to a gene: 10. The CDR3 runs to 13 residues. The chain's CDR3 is CSVGRGTGEKQYF. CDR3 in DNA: TGCAGCGTTGGGAGGGGGACAGGTGAAAAGCAGTACTTC.

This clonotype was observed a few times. The CDR3 reads CASSKWHSGWDNEQYF. CDR3 bases: TGTGCCAGCAGCAAATGGCACAGCGGGTGGGACAATGAGCAGTACTTC. The V and J genes are TRBV21-1 and TRBJ2-7; the listed D gene, TRBD2, was not tested against the DNA. TRBV21-1 is a pseudogene. There are 16 residues in the CDR3.

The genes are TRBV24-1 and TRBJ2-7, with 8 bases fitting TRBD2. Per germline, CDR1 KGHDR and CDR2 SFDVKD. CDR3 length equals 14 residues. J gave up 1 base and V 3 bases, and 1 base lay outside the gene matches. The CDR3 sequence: CATSDAGGSYEQYF. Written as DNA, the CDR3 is TGTGCCACCAGTGATGCGGGGGGATCCTACGAGCAGTACTTC.

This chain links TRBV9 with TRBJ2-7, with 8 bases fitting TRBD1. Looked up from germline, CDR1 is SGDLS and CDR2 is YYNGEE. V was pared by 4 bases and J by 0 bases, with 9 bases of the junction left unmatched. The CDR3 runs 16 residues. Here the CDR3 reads CASSPRQGQSSYEQYF. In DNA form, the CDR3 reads TGTGCCAGCAGCCCAAGACAGGGGCAGAGCTCCTACGAGCAGTACTTC.

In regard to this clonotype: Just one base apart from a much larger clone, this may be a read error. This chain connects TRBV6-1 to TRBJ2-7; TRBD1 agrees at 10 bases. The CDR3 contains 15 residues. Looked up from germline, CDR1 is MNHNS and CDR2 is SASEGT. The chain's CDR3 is CASSEGDRGLYKQYF. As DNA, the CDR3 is TGTGCCAGCAGTGAAGGGGACAGGGGCCTCTACAAGCAGTACTTC.

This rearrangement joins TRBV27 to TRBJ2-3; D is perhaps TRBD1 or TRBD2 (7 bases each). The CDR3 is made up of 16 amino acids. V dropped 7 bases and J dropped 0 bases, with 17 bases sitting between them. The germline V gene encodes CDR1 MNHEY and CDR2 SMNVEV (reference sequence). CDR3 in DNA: TGTGCCAGCAAGCGGGACAGACAACCCAGCACAGATACGCAGTATTTT. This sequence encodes CASKRDRQPSTDTQYF.

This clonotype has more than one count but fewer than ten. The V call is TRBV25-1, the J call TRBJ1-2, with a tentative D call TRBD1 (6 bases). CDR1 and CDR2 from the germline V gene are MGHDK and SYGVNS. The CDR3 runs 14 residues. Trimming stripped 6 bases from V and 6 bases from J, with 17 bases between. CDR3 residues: CASRGAQGLDGYTF. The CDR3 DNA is TGTGCCAGCAGGGGGGCACAGGGCCTGGATGGCTACACCTTC.

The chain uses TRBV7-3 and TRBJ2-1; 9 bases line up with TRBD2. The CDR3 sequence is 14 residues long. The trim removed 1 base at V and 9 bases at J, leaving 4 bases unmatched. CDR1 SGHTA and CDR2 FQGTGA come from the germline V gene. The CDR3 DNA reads TGTGCCAGCAGCTTAAGCCAAGCGGGAGGTGAGCAGTTCTTC. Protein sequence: CASSLSQAGGEQFF. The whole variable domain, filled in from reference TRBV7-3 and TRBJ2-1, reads GAGVSQTPSNKVTEKGKYVELRCDPISGHTALYWYRQSLGQGPEFLIYFQGTGAADDSGLPNDRFFAVRPEGSVSTLKIQRTERGDSAVYLCASSLSQAGGEQFFGPGTRLTVL.

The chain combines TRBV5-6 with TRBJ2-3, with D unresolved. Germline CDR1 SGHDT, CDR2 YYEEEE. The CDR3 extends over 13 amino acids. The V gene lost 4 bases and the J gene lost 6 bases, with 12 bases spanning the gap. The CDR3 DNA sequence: TGTGCCAGCAGCGTAGACAATAGGGATACGCAGTATTTT. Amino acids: CASSVDNRDTQYF. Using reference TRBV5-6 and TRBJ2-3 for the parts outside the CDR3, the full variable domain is DAGVTQSPTHLIKTRGQQVTLRCSPKSGHDTVSWYQQALGQGPQFIFQYYEEEERQRGNFPDRFSGHQFPNYSSELNVNALLLGDSALYLCASSVDNRDTQYFGPGTRLTVL.

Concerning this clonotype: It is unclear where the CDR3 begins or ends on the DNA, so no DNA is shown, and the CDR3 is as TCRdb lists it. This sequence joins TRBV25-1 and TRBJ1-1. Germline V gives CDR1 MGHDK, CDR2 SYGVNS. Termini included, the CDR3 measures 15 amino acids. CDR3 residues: CASSEFGSGNTEAFF.

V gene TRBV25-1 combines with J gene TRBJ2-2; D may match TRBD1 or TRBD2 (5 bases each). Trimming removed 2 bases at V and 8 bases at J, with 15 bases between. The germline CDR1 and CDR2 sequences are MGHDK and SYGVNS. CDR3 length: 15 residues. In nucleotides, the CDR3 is TGTGCCAGCAGTGAACCGGGACCCCGGGATGGGGAGCTGTTTTTT. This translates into CASSEPGPRDGELFF.

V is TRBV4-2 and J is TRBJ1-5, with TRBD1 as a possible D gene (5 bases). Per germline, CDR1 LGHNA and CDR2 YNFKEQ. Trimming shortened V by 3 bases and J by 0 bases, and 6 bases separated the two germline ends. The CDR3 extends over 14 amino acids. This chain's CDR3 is CASSQDNSNQPQHF. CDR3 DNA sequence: TGTGCCAGCAGCCAGGACAATAGCAATCAGCCCCAGCATTTT.

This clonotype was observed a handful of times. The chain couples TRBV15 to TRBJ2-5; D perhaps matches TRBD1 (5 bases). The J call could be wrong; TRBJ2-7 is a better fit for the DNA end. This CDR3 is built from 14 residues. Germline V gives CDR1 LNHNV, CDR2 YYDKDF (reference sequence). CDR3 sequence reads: CATSRAQGVGEQYF. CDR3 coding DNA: TGTGCCACCAGCAGAGCACAAGGGGTCGGCGAGCAGTACTTC.

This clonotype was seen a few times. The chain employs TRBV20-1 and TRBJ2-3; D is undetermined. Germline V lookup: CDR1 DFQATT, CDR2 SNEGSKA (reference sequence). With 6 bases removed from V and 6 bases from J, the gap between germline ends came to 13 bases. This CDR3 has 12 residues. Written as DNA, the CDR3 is TGCAGTGCCACCACTATCGACGATACGCAGTATTTT. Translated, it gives CSATTIDDTQYF.

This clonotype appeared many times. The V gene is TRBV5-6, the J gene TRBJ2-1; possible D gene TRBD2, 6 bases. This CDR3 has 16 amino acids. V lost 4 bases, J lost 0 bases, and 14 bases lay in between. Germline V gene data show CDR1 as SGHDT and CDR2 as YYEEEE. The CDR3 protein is CASSPFAGSSYNEQFF. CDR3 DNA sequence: TGTGCCAGCAGCCCCTTTGCGGGAAGCTCCTACAATGAGCAGTTCTTC.